This T cell receptor (beta chain) was identified during a study of blood T cell repertoires in COVID-19. Study in general: COVID-19 samples, acute and convalescent, were from the United States, Italy and Spain. Nucleic acid was either cDNA or gDNA, and it came from T cells, B-cell-depleted T cells, or PBMCs.

The CDR3 covers 14 residues. Germline trimming cut 8 bases from V and 4 bases from J; bases unmatched to any gene: 7. Germline lookup yields CDR1 SEHNR and CDR2 FQNEAQ (reference sequence). The authors' processing: Amplification of reference gene primers provided the estimated nucleated cell counts. Data came from immunoSEQ multiplex PCR; TCRdb stores just in-frame clones and leaves some out. V and J calls and clone size are given by that table; D and trimming were obtained from the DNA. The sample records about 310,000 clones, roughly 84% being singletons. The TCR comes from a man aged 50-59 years with active or convalescent COVID-19. The chain employs TRBV7-9 and TRBJ2-2, with 7 nucleotides matching TRBD2. Material: peripheral blood. Written as DNA, the CDR3 is TGTGCCAGCTTACCGGGGGGAACCACCGGGGAGCTGTTTTTT. Translated: CASLPGGTTGELFF.